The clone carrying this TCR beta chain showed up just a few times. The sample belongs to a study of graft-versus-host responses after intestinal transplantation. Study in general: Each recipient received anti-thymocyte globulin induction, then tacrolimus and steroids for roughly 3 years.

Trimming cost V 3 bases and J 3 bases; bases outside gene matches: 6. This CDR3 comprises 16 residues. Germline V gene lookup returns CDR1 SGDLS and CDR2 YYNGEE. Produced via immunoSEQ multiplex PCR; TCRdb's table is partial and in-frame only. The data show fewer than 15,000 clones, about 33% seen once. Responders that carried the CFSE label, approximately 200,000 of them, were plated with approximately 200,000 irradiated, violet-dye-labeled stimulator cells. Proliferating CFSE-low CD3+CD4+ and CD3+CD8+ responders were sorted after the reaction. This chain connects TRBV9 to TRBJ2-3; 11 bases align to TRBD2. The sequencing here drew on alloreactive CD8+ T cells from a mixed lymphocyte reaction culture, taken before intestinal transplant. The subset here: CFSE-low proliferating T cells sorted from approximately 6-day pre-transplant mixed lymphocyte reaction (GvH or HvG direction). This receptor was taken from a human patient who received an intestinal transplant. The CDR3 DNA is TGTGCCAGCAGCGCCGCTAGCGGGGGGCCGACAGATACGCAGTATTTT. This gives the protein CASSAASGGPTDTQYF.